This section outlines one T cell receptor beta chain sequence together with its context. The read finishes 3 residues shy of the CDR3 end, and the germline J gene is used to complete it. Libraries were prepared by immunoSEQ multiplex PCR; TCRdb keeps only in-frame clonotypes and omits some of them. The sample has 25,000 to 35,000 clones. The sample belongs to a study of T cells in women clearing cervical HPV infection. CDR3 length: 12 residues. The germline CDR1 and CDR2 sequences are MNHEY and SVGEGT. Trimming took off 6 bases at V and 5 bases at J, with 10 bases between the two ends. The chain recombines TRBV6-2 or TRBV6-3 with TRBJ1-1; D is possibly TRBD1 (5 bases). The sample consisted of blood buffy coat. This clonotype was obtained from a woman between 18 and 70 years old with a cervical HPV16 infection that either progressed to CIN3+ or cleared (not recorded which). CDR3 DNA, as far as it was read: TGTGCCAGCAGAATTGGGGGGACTGAA. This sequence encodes CASRIGGTE. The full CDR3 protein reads CASRIGGTEAFF.